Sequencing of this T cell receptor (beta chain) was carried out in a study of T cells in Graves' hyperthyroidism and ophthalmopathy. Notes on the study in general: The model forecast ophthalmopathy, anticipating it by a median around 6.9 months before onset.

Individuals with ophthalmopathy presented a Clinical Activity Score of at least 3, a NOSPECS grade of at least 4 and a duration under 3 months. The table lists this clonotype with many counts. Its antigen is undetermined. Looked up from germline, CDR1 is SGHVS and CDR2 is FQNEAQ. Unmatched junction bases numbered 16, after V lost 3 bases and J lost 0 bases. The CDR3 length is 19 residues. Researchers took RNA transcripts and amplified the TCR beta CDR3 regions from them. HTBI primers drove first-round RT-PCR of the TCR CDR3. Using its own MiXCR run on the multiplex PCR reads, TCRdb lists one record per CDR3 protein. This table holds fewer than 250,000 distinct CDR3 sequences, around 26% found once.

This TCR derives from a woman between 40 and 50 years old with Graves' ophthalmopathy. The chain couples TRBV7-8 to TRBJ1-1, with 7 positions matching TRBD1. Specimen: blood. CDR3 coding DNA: TGTGCCAGCAGCTTGGTCGTGAGGGGGCGCGAAGGCTTGAACACTGAAGCTTTCTTT. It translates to CASSLVVRGREGLNTEAFF. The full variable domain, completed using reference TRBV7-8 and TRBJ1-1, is GAGVSQSPRYKVAKRGQDVALRCDPISGHVSLFWYQQALGQGPEFLTYFQNEAQLDKSGLPSDRFFAERPEGSVSTLKIQRTQQEDSAVYLCASSLVVRGREGLNTEAFFGQGTRLTVV.